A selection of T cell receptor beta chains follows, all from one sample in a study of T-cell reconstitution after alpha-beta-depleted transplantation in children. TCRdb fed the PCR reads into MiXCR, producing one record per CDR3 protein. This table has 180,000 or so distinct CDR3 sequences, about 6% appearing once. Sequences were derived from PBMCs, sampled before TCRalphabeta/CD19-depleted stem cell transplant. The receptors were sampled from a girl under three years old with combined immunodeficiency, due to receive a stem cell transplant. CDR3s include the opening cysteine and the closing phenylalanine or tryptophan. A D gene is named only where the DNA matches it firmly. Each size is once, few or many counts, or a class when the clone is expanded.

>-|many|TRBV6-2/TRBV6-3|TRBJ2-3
TGTGCCAGCAGTCCCAGGAAAACGTCTAGCACAGATACGCAGTATTTT
CASSPRKTSSTDTQYF
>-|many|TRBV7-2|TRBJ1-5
TGTGCCAGCAGCTTAAGTAACTGGGAAAGTCAGCCCCAGCATTTT
CASSLSNWESQPQHF
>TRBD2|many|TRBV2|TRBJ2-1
TGTGCCAGATTTAGCGGGGCCGGAGACAATGAGCAGTTCTTC
CARFSGAGDNEQFF
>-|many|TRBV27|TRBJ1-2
TGTGCCAGCAGTTTAAATTCGGCTAACTATGGCTACACCTTC
CASSLNSANYGYTF
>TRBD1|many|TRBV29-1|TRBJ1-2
TGCAGCGTAGGCGGGACAGGCAACTATGGCTACACCTTC
CSVGGTGNYGYTF
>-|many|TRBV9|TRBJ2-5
TGTGCCAGCAGCGTAGTACCCTCTGGAGAGACCCAGTACTTC
CASSVVPSGETQYF
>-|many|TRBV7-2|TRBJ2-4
TGTGCCAGCAGCTCCCTAGGGCTAGCGAGCTACATTCAGTACTTC
CASSSLGLASYIQYF
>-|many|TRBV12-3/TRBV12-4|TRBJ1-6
TGTGCCAGCAGGACGACTCTCGGGGATTCACCCCTCCACTTT
CASRTTLGDSPLHF
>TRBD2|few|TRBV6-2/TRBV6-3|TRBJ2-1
TGTGCCAGCAGTTACCATGGTAGCGGGAGGCTTTCGGGCAATGAGCAGTTCTTC
CASSYHGSGRLSGNEQFF
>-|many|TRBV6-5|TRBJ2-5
TGTGCCAGCAGTTATACTGGCCTCTCCGGGATGACCCAGTACTTC
CASSYTGLSGMTQYF
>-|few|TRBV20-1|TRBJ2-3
TGCTGTGCTAGAGTTCTAAGAAAAAGTGACCTCACAGATACGCAGTATTTT
CCARVLRKSDLTDTQYF
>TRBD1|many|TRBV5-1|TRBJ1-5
TGCGCCAGCAGCGCCACAGGGGGCTTTAGCAATCAGCCCCAGCATTTT
CASSATGGFSNQPQHF
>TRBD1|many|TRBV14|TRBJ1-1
TGTGCCAGCAGCACCTGGACAGGCATGAACACTGAAGCTTTCTTT
CASSTWTGMNTEAFF
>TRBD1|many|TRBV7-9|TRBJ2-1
TGTGCCAGCAGCGCGCTTGGGTACAGGGGGGAAAATGAGCAGTTCTTC
CASSALGYRGENEQFF
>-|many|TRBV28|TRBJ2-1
TGTGCCAGCAGTTTCAGCGGAGGGGCCTACAATGAGCAGTTCTTC
CASSFSGGAYNEQFF
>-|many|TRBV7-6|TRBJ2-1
TGTGCCAGCAGTTTCTCCACTAGAAATGAGCAGTTCTTC
CASSFSTRNEQFF
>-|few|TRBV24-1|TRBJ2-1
TGTGCCACCAGTGATTTCTCCGAGGGCGACGGCGATGAGCAGTTCTTC
CATSDFSEGDGDEQFF
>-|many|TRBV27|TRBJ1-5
TGTGCCAGCAGTTTTCTCGGTCAGCCCCAGCATTTT
CASSFLGQPQHF
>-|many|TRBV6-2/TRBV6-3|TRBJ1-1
TGTGCCAGCAGCCAACTCGCTGGCCCTGAAGCTTTCTTT
CASSQLAGPEAFF
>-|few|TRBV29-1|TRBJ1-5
TGCAGCGTGGGATGGGGGGGCGCTCAGCCCCAGCATTTT
CSVGWGGAQPQHF
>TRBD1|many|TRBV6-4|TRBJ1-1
TGTGCCAGCAGTCGGGACAGCATGAACACTGAAGCTTTCTTT
CASSRDSMNTEAFF
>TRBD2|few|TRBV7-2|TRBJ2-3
TGTGCCAGCAAGGGGCTAGCGGGATACACAGATACGCAGTATTTT
CASKGLAGYTDTQYF
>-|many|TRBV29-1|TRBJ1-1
TGCAGCGTTGGGGTTGGGGCAGGGATGGCCACTGAAGCTTTCTTT
CSVGVGAGMATEAFF
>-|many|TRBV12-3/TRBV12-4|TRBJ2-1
TGTGCCAGCAGTTTCCCCTTTAATGAGCAGTTCTTC
CASSFPFNEQFF
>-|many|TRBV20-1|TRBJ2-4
TGCAGTGCTAAGGGGCCAAACATTCAGTACTTC
CSAKGPNIQYF
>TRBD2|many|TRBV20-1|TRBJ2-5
TGCAGTGCTAGAGATGCTAGCGGGGACCCAAGAGGGACCCAGTACTTC
CSARDASGDPRGTQYF
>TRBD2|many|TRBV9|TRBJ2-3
TGTGCCAGCAGCGTAGGAGCGGGAGTGGCGGATACGCAGTATTTT
CASSVGAGVADTQYF
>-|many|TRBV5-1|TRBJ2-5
TGCGCCAGCAGCTCCGTGATCGGAGCCGAGGAGACCCAGTACTTC
CASSSVIGAEETQYF
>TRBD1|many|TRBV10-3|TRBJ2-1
TGTGCCATCAGTGAAAGGGGACAGGGGGCTCATGAGCAGTTCTTC
CAISERGQGAHEQFF
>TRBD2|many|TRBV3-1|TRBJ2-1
TGTGCCAGCAGCGAAGAGTCTGGACTAGCGGGGTACAATGAGCAGTTCTTC
CASSEESGLAGYNEQFF
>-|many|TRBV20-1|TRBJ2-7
TGCAGTGCTAGAGATGAGCAGCAGGACAGAACCTACGAGCAGTACTTC
CSARDEQQDRTYEQYF
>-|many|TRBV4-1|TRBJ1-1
TGCGCCAGCAGCCAAGCGGGCAGCGGGTTTGACACTGAAGCTTTCTTT
CASSQAGSGFDTEAFF